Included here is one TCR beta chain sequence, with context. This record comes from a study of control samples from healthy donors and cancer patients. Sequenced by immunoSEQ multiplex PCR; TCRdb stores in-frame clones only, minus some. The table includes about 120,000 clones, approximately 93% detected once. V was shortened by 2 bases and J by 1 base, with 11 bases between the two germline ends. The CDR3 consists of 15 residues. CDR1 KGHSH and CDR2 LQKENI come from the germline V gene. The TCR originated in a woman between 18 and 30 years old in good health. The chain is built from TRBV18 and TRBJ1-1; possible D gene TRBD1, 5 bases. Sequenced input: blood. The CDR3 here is CASSPFGATNTEAFF. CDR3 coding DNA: TGTGCCAGCTCACCATTTGGGGCGACGAACACTGAAGCTTTCTTT.